Listed below are T cell receptor beta chains from one sample, sequenced in a study of cytomegalovirus exposure and HLA in healthy donors. Some clones are missing from TCRdb's copy, which holds only in-frame ones; the method was immunoSEQ multiplex PCR. This sample has about 110,000 clones, with around 82% found just once. The material sequenced was PBMCs. The receptors shown here come from a woman in her late teens or twenties in good health and CMV-seronegative. Both conserved end residues are part of each CDR3.

cdr3_length	v_call	j_call	cdr3_aa
12	TRBV6-4	TRBJ2-5	CASSDGGETQYF
14	TRBV6-5	TRBJ2-7	CASSYDRVAYEQYF
14	TRBV19	TRBJ2-7	CASSTQQVGYEQYF
15	TRBV9	TRBJ2-5	CASSDPAGDQETQYF
13	TRBV5-6	TRBJ1-2	CASSLPDSSGYTF
11	TRBV6-6	TRBJ1-2	CASSPGYGYTF
14	TRBV19	TRBJ2-7	CASSQRGQGDEQYF
13	TRBV9	TRBJ1-1	CASSEGGNTEAFF
14	TRBV6-5	TRBJ1-6	CASGATGDTFSLHF
16	TRBV19	TRBJ1-5	CASPDGGSGSNQPQHF
15	TRBV5-1	TRBJ2-3	CASRAWVAGTDTQYF
13	TRBV5-4	TRBJ1-6	CASSKQRYSPLHF
17	TRBV29-1	TRBJ2-1	CSVITGTSGGHYNEQFF
14	TRBV30	TRBJ2-5	CAWSLGLTQETQYF
13	TRBV5-1	TRBJ2-2	CASGQTNTGELFF
15	TRBV5-4	TRBJ2-5	CASFSGGTQGETQYF
14	TRBV14	TRBJ2-7	CASSQAGQIYEQYF
11	TRBV27	TRBJ2-2	CASKRAGELFF
17	TRBV7-3	TRBJ2-3	CASSRMIEGGLADTQYF
16	TRBV9	TRBJ2-2	CASSVGSGGVTGELFF
14	TRBV19	TRBJ2-2	CASRDSRGTGELFF
15	TRBV7-6	TRBJ2-3	CASSLVGQGSDTQYF
15	TRBV13	TRBJ2-2	CASSIVQLNTGELFF
15	TRBV25-1	TRBJ2-7	CASSEGGGVTYEQYF
13	TRBV10-3	TRBJ2-7	CAIMEGTGNEQYF
15	TRBV7-2	TRBJ1-5	CASSRKQGDQSPQHF
14	TRBV5-6	TRBJ1-4	CASSLIEANEKLFF
13	TRBV6-5	TRBJ2-3	CASSSSRADTQYF
14	TRBV28	TRBJ2-5	CASSPGHLQETQYF
14	TRBV5-1	TRBJ1-1	CASSPGQGNTEAFF
14	TRBV9	TRBJ1-6	CASSESIGNSPLHF
15	TRBV5-6	TRBJ1-5	CASSEGQRNNQPQHF
12	TRBV7-9	TRBJ2-7	CASSPGPYEQYF
21	TRBV9	TRBJ2-2	CASSVEANRGPSQYNTGELFF
13	TRBV7-9	TRBJ2-7	CASSGGDTYEQYF
12	TRBV9	TRBJ1-2	CASSVDNVGYTF
15	TRBV19	TRBJ2-7	CASTPQGTGSYEQYF
13	TRBV6-1	TRBJ2-1	CASSGSGGGGQFF
14	TRBV6-5	TRBJ1-1	CASSLQGEDTEAFF
15	TRBV18	TRBJ2-1	CASWAGLAANNEQFF
12	TRBV9	TRBJ1-6	CASSQGYSPLHF
16	TRBV5-6	TRBJ1-2	CASSPDRGGEGYGYTF
14	TRBV6-4	TRBJ2-1	CASSESSGVNEQFF
15	TRBV19	TRBJ1-2	CASSIEGTGDYGYTF
16	TRBV2	TRBJ1-2	CASISEGQGWNYGYTF
15	TRBV10-3	TRBJ2-4	CAISESGQGLNIQYF
15	TRBV7-3	TRBJ2-7	CASSFPDRLTYEQYF
14	TRBV28	TRBJ1-6	CASIQNSYNSPLHF